These T cell receptor beta chains were read from a single sample in a study of blood T cell repertoires in COVID-19. Generated by immunoSEQ multiplex PCR, the TCRdb table keeps only in-frame clones and is missing some. Among 65,000 or so clones listed, approximately 86% were seen once. Source material: peripheral blood. These receptors originate from a human donor with acute or convalescent COVID-19. The donor label of this sample is uncertain. Each CDR3 is given with its conserved first and last residue. Each record gives: clone size, D gene, J gene, V gene, CDR3 DNA, CDR3 protein. The D gene is left open where the match is weak. Size tells how often a clone was seen (once, few, many) or the class of an expanded clone, and some rows leave it out.

>NA|NA|TRBJ2-3|TRBV5-1
TGCGCCAGCAGCTCGGACAGCCTAGGGGGCACAGATACGCAGTATTTT
CASSSDSLGGTDTQYF
>once|TRBD2|TRBJ2-3|TRBV9
TGTGCCAGCAGCCCCAGACCTAGACTAGCGGGGGCGGTAGATACGCAGTATTTT
CASSPRPRLAGAVDTQYF
>NA|TRBD2|TRBJ2-3|TRBV19
TGTGCCAGTAGTATAGGTAGCGGGGGGAAAACTAGCACAGATACGCAGTATTTT
CASSIGSGGKTSTDTQYF
>NA|NA|TRBJ1-5|TRBV27
TGTGCCAGCAGTCCTAGGGGGATGCGGAATCAGCCCCAGCATTTT
CASSPRGMRNQPQHF
>once|NA|TRBJ1-4|TRBV5-6
TGTGCCAGCAGCTTGCTAAGTGAAAAACTGTTTTTT
CASSLLSEKLFF
>NA|NA|TRBJ1-3|TRBV18
TGTGCCAGCTCACCACCTGGTCGGAGCTCTGGAAACACCATATATTTT
CASSPPGRSSGNTIYF
>NA|TRBD1|TRBJ1-5|TRBV3-1/TRBV3-2
TGTGCCAGCAGCTCGACATGGGACAGGGCCCAGCCCCAGCATTTT
CASSSTWDRAQPQHF
>NA|NA|TRBJ1-1|TRBV7-3
TGTGCCAGCAGCTTAATCCCTGACACTGAAGCTTTCTTT
CASSLIPDTEAFF
>NA|TRBD2|TRBJ2-1|TRBV9
TGTGCCAGCAGCGTAGGCGGGAGCCAGTCGGGTGAGCAGTTCTTC
CASSVGGSQSGEQFF
>NA|NA|TRBJ2-5|TRBV11-3
TGTGCCAGCAGCGAAAGGACGGGGAATTACGAGACCCAGTACTTC
CASSERTGNYETQYF
>NA|NA|TRBJ1-1|TRBV10-3
TGTGCCGCGATGAAGGACAGAACGAACACTGAAGCTTTCTTT
CAAMKDRTNTEAFF
>NA|TRBD2|TRBJ2-7|TRBV29-1
TGCAGCGCTGAACGGGGGGACTCCTACGAGCAGTACTTC
CSAERGDSYEQYF
>few|TRBD1|TRBJ1-3|TRBV13
TGTGCCAGCAGCTTAATGGACAGGGCCTCTGGAAACACCATATATTTT
CASSLMDRASGNTIYF
>NA|TRBD2|TRBJ2-3|TRBV9
TGTGCCAGCAGCGTAGTTCAGTCGGTGAGCGGGGGCACAGATACGCAGTATTTT
CASSVVQSVSGGTDTQYF
>NA|TRBD1|TRBJ1-4|TRBV30
TGTGCCTGGAACCGGGACAGGGGAGAAAAACTGTTTTTT
CAWNRDRGEKLFF
>NA|TRBD2|TRBJ2-4|TRBV7-8
TGTGCCAGCAGCTTGGTTCGGGGGGTCCGGAACATTCAGTACTTC
CASSLVRGVRNIQYF
>NA|NA|TRBJ2-5|TRBV5-1
TGCGCCAGCAGCCTAGGTAGCCTGGGAGAGACCCAGTACTTC
CASSLGSLGETQYF
>NA|NA|TRBJ1-3|TRBV7-2
TGTGCCAGCAGCTTAGATGGGGGCACCAACACCATATATTTT
CASSLDGGTNTIYF
>NA|TRBD2|TRBJ2-5|TRBV15
TGTGCCACCAGCACGGGACTAGCAAGTACGGGAGAGACCCAGTACTTC
CATSTGLASTGETQYF
>NA|NA|TRBJ1-4|TRBV2
TGTGCCAGCAGTTTGACAGTAACTAATGAAAAACTGTTTTTT
CASSLTVTNEKLFF
>NA|TRBD1|TRBJ2-7|TRBV28
TGTGCCAGCCGAACCCAGGACAGGGTCTACGAGCAGTACTTC
CASRTQDRVYEQYF
>NA|NA|TRBJ2-4|TRBV24-1
TGTGCCACCAGTGATTCGGGACATTCGGTGGGCATTCAGTACTTC
CATSDSGHSVGIQYF
>NA|NA|TRBJ2-7|TRBV2
TGTGCCAGCTTACTCGCTATGGCCTACGAGCAGTACTTC
CASLLAMAYEQYF
>NA|TRBD1|TRBJ2-5|TRBV11-2
TGTGCCAGCAGCCCTCACAGGGGGCAGTTTCAAGAGACCCAGTACTTC
CASSPHRGQFQETQYF
>NA|NA|TRBJ2-5|TRBV6-2/TRBV6-3
TGTGCCAGCAGTGACGGGACTTTCCAAGAGACCCAGTACTTC
CASSDGTFQETQYF
>NA|TRBD1|TRBJ2-3|TRBV5-4
TGTGCCAGCAGCTTGTGGACAGGACACACAGATACGCAGTATTTT
CASSLWTGHTDTQYF
>NA|TRBD1|TRBJ2-6|TRBV5-1
TGCGCCAGCAGCTTCCAAATCACCGGGACAGGGTCTGGGGCCAACGTCCTGACTTTC
CASSFQITGTGSGANVLTF
>NA|NA|TRBJ2-5|TRBV15
TGTGCCACCAGCAGACTTGAGTTTGGAGAGACCCAGTACTTC
CATSRLEFGETQYF